This passage covers 2 T cell receptor beta chains from one sample sequenced in a study of shared clonotypes between healthy human individuals. Produced via immunoSEQ multiplex PCR; TCRdb's table is partial and in-frame only. Of 2 million to 3 million clones listed, roughly 92% are singletons. Sequencing was done on a sample of naive CD4+ T cells sorted from blood. Sample subset: CD45RA+ positively selected. These receptors were taken from a man aged 18 to 29 in good health.

This chain uses TRBV5-1 with TRBJ1-1; unclear D gene. From germline, CDR1 is SGHRS and CDR2 YFSETQ. V was trimmed by 0 bases and J by 5 bases, leaving 8 bases between them. This CDR3 comprises 13 residues. CDR3 sequence reads: CASSLELVTEAFF. CDR3 nucleotide sequence: TGCGCCAGCAGCTTGGAACTAGTAACTGAAGCTTTCTTT.

The rearrangement links TRBV11-2 to TRBJ1-2; 11 positions agree with TRBD1. The J segment lost 2 bases and the V segment lost 5 bases, leaving 7 bases of the junction unmatched. Germline V gives CDR1 SGHAT, CDR2 FQNNGV. The CDR3 totals 16 residues. The CDR3 nucleotides read TGTGCCAGCAGCCCCACCCGGGACAGGGGGAACTATGGCTACACCTTC. Encoded protein: CASSPTRDRGNYGYTF. The whole variable domain, remainder taken from reference TRBV11-2 and TRBJ1-2, is EAGVAQSPRYKIIEKRQSVAFWCNPISGHATLYWYQQILGQGPKLLIQFQNNGVVDDSQLPKDRFSAERLKGVDSTLKIQPAKLEDSAVYLCASSPTRDRGNYGYTFGSGTRLTVV.